This TCR beta chain was captured by sequencing in a study of T-cell memory formation after mild COVID-19. Overall study findings and caveats: Clones that got smaller from day 15 to 85 had even CD4/CD8, while clones growing later tipped toward CD4+. That cross-reactive memory joined was suggested by some responding clones appearing in pre-infection memory.

Researchers used 5'RACE with constant-segment primers to make TCR alpha and TCR beta cDNA libraries that carry sample barcodes and UMIs. TCRdb redid the calling of the 5' RACE reads with MiXCR, one entry per CDR3 protein. The sample yields approximately 350,000 distinct CDR3 sequences, 10% to 15% seen once. This clonotype has just a few counts. Antigen specificity is unknown. Per germline, CDR1 ENHRY and CDR2 SYGVKD. Trimming took 6 bases from V and 5 from J, leaving 13 bases between them. The CDR3 covers 13 residues. The receptor's source is a man between 18 and 35 years old who had mild COVID-19 (a few samples of this study predate the infection). Cell type and time point are not known. The sequenced sample consisted of PBMCs or a T cell subset sorted from them (not recorded which). The V gene is TRBV10-3, the J gene TRBJ2-5; D possibly matches TRBD1 or TRBD2 (5 bases each). CDR3 nucleotide sequence: TGTGCCATCAGGGGGGACCTTGAGGAGACCCAGTACTTC. Translating it yields CAIRGDLEETQYF.